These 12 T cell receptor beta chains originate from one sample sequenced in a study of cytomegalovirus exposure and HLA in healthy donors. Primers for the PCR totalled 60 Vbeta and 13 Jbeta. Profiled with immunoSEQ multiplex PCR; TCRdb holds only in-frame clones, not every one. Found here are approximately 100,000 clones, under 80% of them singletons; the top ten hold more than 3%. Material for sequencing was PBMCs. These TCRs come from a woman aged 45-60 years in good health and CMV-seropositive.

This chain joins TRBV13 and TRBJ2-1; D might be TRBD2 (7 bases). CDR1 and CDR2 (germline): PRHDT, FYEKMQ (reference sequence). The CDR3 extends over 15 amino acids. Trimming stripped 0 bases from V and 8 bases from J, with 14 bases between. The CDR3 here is CASSLGGGPLYEQFF. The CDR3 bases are TGTGCCAGCAGCTTAGGGGGGGGGCCGCTCTATGAGCAGTTCTTC.

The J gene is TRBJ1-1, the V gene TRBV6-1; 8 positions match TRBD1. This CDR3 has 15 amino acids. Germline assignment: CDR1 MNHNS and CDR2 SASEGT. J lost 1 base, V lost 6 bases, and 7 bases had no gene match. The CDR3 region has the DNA TGTGCCAGCAGCCGATTTGACAGGGGGAACACTGAAGCTTTCTTT. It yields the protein CASSRFDRGNTEAFF.

CDR3 protein: CASGGRLNQETQYF. The CDR3, as DNA: TGTGCCAGTGGAGGGCGGCTAAACCAAGAGACCCAGTACTTC. The chain uses TRBV25-1 and TRBJ2-5; possible D gene TRBD2, 6 bases. The CDR3 runs 14 residues. V was cut by 9 bases and J by 0 bases, with 14 bases left in between. Germline CDR1 MGHDK, CDR2 SYGVNS.

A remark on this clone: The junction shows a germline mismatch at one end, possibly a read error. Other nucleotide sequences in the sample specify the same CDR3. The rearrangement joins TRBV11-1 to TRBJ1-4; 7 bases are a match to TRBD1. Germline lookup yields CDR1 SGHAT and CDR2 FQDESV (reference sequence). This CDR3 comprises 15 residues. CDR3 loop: CASSIHGTANEKLFF. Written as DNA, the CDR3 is TGCGCCAGCAGCATCCACGGGACAGCTAATGAAAAACTGTTTTTT. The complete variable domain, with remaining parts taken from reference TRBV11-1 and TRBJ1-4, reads EAEVAQSPRYKITEKSQAVAFWCDPISGHATLYWYRQILGQGPELLVQFQDESVVDDSQLPKDRFSAERLKGVDSTLKIQPAELGDSAMYLCASSIHGTANEKLFFGSGTQLSVL.

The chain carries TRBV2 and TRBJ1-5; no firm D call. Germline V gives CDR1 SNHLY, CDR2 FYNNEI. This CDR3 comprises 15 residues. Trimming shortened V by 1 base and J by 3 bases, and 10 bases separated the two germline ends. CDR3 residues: CASSEVRDPNQPQHF. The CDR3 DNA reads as TGTGCCAGCAGTGAAGTGAGGGATCCCAATCAGCCCCAGCATTTT. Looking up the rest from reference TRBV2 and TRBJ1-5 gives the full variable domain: EPEVTQTPSHQVTQMGQEVILRCVPISNHLYFYWYRQILGQKVEFLVSFYNNEISEKSEIFDDQFSVERPDGSNFTLKIRSTKLEDSAMYFCASSEVRDPNQPQHFGDGTRLSIL.

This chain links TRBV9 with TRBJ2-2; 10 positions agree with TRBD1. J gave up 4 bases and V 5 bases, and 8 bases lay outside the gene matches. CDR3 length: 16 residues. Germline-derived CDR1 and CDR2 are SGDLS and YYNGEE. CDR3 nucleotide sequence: TGTGCCAGCAGGCGGACAGGGGGAATGAGCACCGGGGAGCTGTTTTTT. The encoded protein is CASRRTGGMSTGELFF.

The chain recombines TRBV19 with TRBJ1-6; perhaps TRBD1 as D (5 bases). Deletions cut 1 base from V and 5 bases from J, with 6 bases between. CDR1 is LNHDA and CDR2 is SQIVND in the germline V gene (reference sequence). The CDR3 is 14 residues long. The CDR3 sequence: CASSIVGHNSPLHF. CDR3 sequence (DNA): TGTGCCAGTAGTATAGTGGGGCATAATTCACCCCTCCACTTT.

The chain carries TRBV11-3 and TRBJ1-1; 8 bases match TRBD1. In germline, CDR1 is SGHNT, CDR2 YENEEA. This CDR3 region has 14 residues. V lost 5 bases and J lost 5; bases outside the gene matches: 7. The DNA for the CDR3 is TGTGCCAGCAGCCAAACTACAGGGGGAACTGAAGCTTTCTTT. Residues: CASSQTTGGTEAFF.

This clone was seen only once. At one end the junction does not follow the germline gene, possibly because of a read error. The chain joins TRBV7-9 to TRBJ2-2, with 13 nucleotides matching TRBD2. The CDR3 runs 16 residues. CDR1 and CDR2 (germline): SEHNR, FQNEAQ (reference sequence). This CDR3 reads CSSTPPGLAGTGELFF. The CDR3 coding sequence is TGTTCCAGCACCCCCCCGGGACTAGCGGGAACCGGGGAGCTGTTTTTT.

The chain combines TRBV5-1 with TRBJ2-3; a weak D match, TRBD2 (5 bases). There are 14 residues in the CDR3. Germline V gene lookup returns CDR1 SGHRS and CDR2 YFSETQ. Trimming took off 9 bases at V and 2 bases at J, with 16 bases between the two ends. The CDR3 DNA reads TGCGCCACCTCCCCTTCGAGGGCCACAGATACGCAGTATTTT. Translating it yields CATSPSRATDTQYF.

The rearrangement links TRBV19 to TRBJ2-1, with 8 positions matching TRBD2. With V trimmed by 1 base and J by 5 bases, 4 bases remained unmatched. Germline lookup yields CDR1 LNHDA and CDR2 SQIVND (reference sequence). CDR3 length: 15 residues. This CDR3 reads CASSIGGGGHNEQFF. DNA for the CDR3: TGTGCCAGTAGTATAGGGGGCGGGGGGCACAATGAGCAGTTCTTC.

The CDR3 bases are TGTGCCAGCAGTAAACAGGGCAGGAACACTGAAGCTTTCTTT. Translating gives CASSKQGRNTEAFF. V is TRBV27 and J is TRBJ1-1, with a tentative D call TRBD1 (6 bases). V was clipped by 5 bases and J by 1 base, with 11 bases between them. The CDR3 is 14 residues long. CDR1 MNHEY and CDR2 SMNVEV come from the germline V gene (reference sequence).